This entry concerns a single T cell receptor beta chain. No antigen is known for it. Other DNA sequences in the sample encode the same CDR3. These data originate in a study of shared clonotypes between healthy human individuals. Study information: Per-donor plates numbered three CD4 naive, three CD4 memory, two CD8 naive and one CD8 memory. Study outcomes and limitations: Across a handful of donors, naive CD4 shared around 5.1%, naive CD8 about 3.2%, memory CD4 2.3%, memory CD8 approximately 0.4%.

Germline V CDR1 and CDR2: SNHLY, FYNNEI. CDR3 length: 13 amino acids. With 7 bases removed from V and 0 bases from J, the gap between germline ends came to 7 bases. Sequencing was at deep level. Measured with immunoSEQ multiplex PCR; TCRdb has only the in-frame clones, and not every one. Altogether over a million clones are present, 98% being singletons, with the ten largest covering over 0.3%. The chain combines TRBV2 with TRBJ1-5; a weak D match, TRBD1 (6 bases). What was sequenced was naive CD4+ T cells sorted from blood. Described subset: CD45RA+ positively selected. The sequence came from a man in his thirties or forties in good health. The CDR3 sequence is CASKGDSNQPQHF. CDR3 nucleotide sequence: TGTGCCAGCAAGGGGGATAGCAATCAGCCCCAGCATTTT.